The 11 T cell receptor beta chains in this list originate from one sample, sequenced in a study of cytomegalovirus exposure and HLA in healthy donors. Use of 60 Vbeta and 13 Jbeta primers characterized the PCR. Method: immunoSEQ multiplex PCR; TCRdb's copy keeps in-frame clones and lacks some. The sample yields about 190,000 clones, approximately 12% seen once. Sequencing was carried out using PBMCs. The receptor source for this set is a man aged 45-60 years in good health and CMV-seropositive.

This clone has just a few counts. V usage is TRBV11-3 and J usage is TRBJ1-1; TRBD1 might be the D (6 bases). The CDR3 totals 14 residues. V dropped 5 bases and J dropped 0 bases, with 10 bases sitting between them. In germline, CDR1 is SGHNT, CDR2 YENEEA. CDR3 sequence (DNA): TGTGCCAGCAGCGCGGACAGCTTGAACACTGAAGCTTTCTTT. Amino acid sequence: CASSADSLNTEAFF.

The chain uses TRBV11-3 and TRBJ1-2; D gene uncertain. The CDR3 is 13 residues long. CDR1 is SGHNT and CDR2 is YENEEA in the germline V gene. V dropped 3 bases and J dropped 4 bases, with 9 bases sitting between them. CDR3 sequence reads: CASSFDSSYGYTF. CDR3 nucleotide sequence: TGTGCCAGCAGCTTCGATAGTTCCTATGGCTACACCTTC.

In its sample, this clone was seen a few times. The J gene is TRBJ2-7, the V gene TRBV5-1; 10 bases are a match to TRBD1. Germline lookup yields CDR1 SGHRS and CDR2 YFSETQ. The CDR3 has 16 residues. Trimming cost V 6 bases and J 3 bases; bases outside gene matches: 12. This CDR3 is CASTDPRQGAGYEQYF. The CDR3 coding sequence is TGCGCCAGCACCGACCCCCGACAGGGGGCCGGCTACGAGCAGTACTTC.

The rearrangement links TRBV7-9 to TRBJ2-7, with D perhaps matching TRBD2 (5 bases). The CDR3 is 14 residues long. V was shortened by 3 bases and J by 0 bases, with 9 bases between the two germline ends. Germline V gene data show CDR1 as SEHNR and CDR2 as FQNEAQ (reference sequence). In nucleotides, the CDR3 is TGTGCCAGCAGCTTGGACGGACTCTCCTACGAGCAGTACGTC. Encoded protein: CASSLDGLSYEQYV.

The rearrangement uses TRBV6-6 and TRBJ2-7; 7 bases align to TRBD1. CDR1 MNHNY and CDR2 SVGAGI come from the germline V gene (reference sequence). Trimming removed 5 bases from V and 6 bases from J; junction bases left unmatched: 7. The CDR3 runs 13 residues. The CDR3 DNA sequence: TGTGCCAGCAGTACCTCTAACAGGGGCGAGCAGTACTTC. Translated, it gives CASSTSNRGEQYF.

This clone has just a few counts. The chain uses TRBV10-1 and TRBJ1-2, with no clear D. The ends were cut back, 5 bases at V and 4 bases at J, with 11 bases in the middle. This CDR3 contains 13 residues. Per the germline V gene, CDR1 is WNHNN and CDR2 is SYGVQD (reference sequence). CDR3 sequence reads: CASSPRAGYGYTF. The CDR3 DNA reads as TGCGCCAGCAGTCCGCGTGCGGGCTATGGCTACACCTTC.

The V call is TRBV5-6, the J call TRBJ1-1; D is possibly TRBD1 (5 bases). Trimming removed 0 bases at V and 7 bases at J, with 13 bases between. The CDR3 runs to 14 residues. The germline V gene encodes CDR1 SGHDT and CDR2 YYEEEE. DNA of the CDR3: TGTGCCAGCAGCTTGGCGGAGGGGTTAGATGAAGCTTTCTTT. This sequence encodes CASSLAEGLDEAFF.

This clone occurred a few times. The chain carries TRBV7-2 and TRBJ2-3, with D possibly matching TRBD1 (6 bases). The CDR3 is 11 amino acids. V dropped 5 bases and J dropped 10 bases, with 10 bases sitting between them. In germline, CDR1 is SGHTA, CDR2 FQGNSA. In DNA form, the CDR3 reads TGTGCCAGCAGCGCACAGGGAGCGCAGTATTTT. This codes for CASSAQGAQYF.

The gene calls are TRBV18 and TRBJ1-3; D may be TRBD1 (5 bases). Germline assignment: CDR1 KGHSH and CDR2 LQKENI. The ends were cut back, 0 bases at V and 8 bases at J, with 11 bases in the middle. This CDR3 is 14 amino acids long. The CDR3 spells CASSPPPRGDTIYF. CDR3 nucleotide sequence: TGTGCCAGCTCACCACCCCCCCGGGGGGACACCATATATTTT.

The chain employs TRBV28 and TRBJ2-7; 12 bases are shared with TRBD1. The CDR3 totals 14 residues. Germline lookup yields CDR1 MDHEN and CDR2 SYDVKM. V lost 8 bases, J lost 10 bases, and 12 bases stayed unmatched. The CDR3 sequence is CASRDRGRKVTQYV. The CDR3 DNA reads TGTGCCAGCCGGGACAGGGGGCGTAAAGTTACCCAGTACGTC.

The chain employs TRBV25-1 and TRBJ2-1; 10 nucleotides agree with TRBD1. The CDR3 sequence is 16 residues long. Trimming removed 2 bases from V and 7 bases from J; junction bases left unmatched: 8. Per the germline V gene, CDR1 is MGHDK and CDR2 is SYGVNS. CDR3 nucleotide sequence: TGTGCCAGCAGTGAAATTATTAGGGGACAGGGGAATGAGCAGTTCTTC. This translates into CASSEIIRGQGNEQFF.